The T cell receptor (beta chain) described here comes from a study of T cell changes during pregnancy in multiple sclerosis. The CDR3 has 15 residues. V lost 5 bases and J lost 5, with 18 bases in between. Germline loops: CDR1 MNHEY, CDR2 SMNVEV (reference sequence). Clones were read by immunoSEQ multiplex PCR, and TCRdb kept only the in-frame ones, dropping some. The sample holds tens of thousands of clones, more than 85% seen once. The sequences come from CD4+ T cells from peripheral blood mononuclear cells, collected in the second trimester of pregnancy. This clonotype was obtained from a female donor with multiple sclerosis, enrolled in a pregnancy study. The chain carries TRBV27 and TRBJ1-2; TRBD1 is a possible D gene (5 bases). CDR3 coding DNA: TGTGCCAGCAGTCCTGGTGGGGGGATGGTTTATGGCTACACCTTC. This translates into CASSPGGGMVYGYTF.